What follows describes a single T cell receptor beta chain. This entry comes from a study of human T cells and chemical hapten exposure. Study details: The study traced per-sample TCR yield variation mainly to small differences in pooled library volumes.

TCRdb re-called the RACE reads through MiXCR, storing one row per CDR3 protein. Of tens of thousands of distinct CDR3 sequences detected, 8.6% appear once; the ten largest clones hold 1.5% to 1.7%. Germline V gives CDR1 MNHNS, CDR2 SASEGT. There are 13 residues in the CDR3. The germline V and J ends were trimmed by 3 bases and 7 bases, with 10 bases remaining between them. The time point here: healthy volunteer bleed at 6 weeks. RNA extraction used unfractionated whole blood as the source of total RNA. Sequences were obtained from whole blood. The TCR originated in a male donor in good health. Some clones in this sample may be carry-over from other donors' samples. The chain combines TRBV6-1 with TRBJ2-1, with D tentatively TRBD2 (6 bases). The CDR3 DNA reads as TGTGCCAGCAGTGATTCGGGGGTTAATGAGCAGTTCTTC. It codes for CASSDSGVNEQFF.